The 6 T cell receptor beta chains listed next were all sequenced from one sample in a study of blood T cell repertoires in COVID-19 (TCRdb year 2020). The method was the immunoSEQ multiplex PCR assay. The table comes from immuneACCESS by way of TCRdb, which keeps in-frame sequences with V and J called. Part of the clones is missing from these tables; in studies checked, under half for an unresolved V gene and the rest for unknown reasons. For this sample there are about 34,000 clones; around 85% appear just once. Roughly 15% of the sample comes from the top ten. The specimen was peripheral blood. The receptors shown here come from a human donor with acute or convalescent COVID-19. The donor label of this sample is uncertain.

This chain joins TRBV20-1 and TRBJ2-3; D is uncertain. CDR3 length: 11 residues. The germline V gene encodes CDR1 DFQATT and CDR2 SNEGSKA (reference sequence). The V gene lost 2 bases and the J gene lost 3 bases, with 3 bases spanning the gap. The CDR3 loop reads CSARPTDTQYF. The CDR3 DNA is TGCAGTGCTAGACCTACAGATACGCAGTATTTT.

The chain has TRBV7-2 and TRBJ2-5, with D possibly TRBD1 on 5 matching bases. V was shortened by 2 bases and J by 2 bases, with 9 bases between the two germline ends. The CDR3 extends over 14 amino acids. Germline loops: CDR1 SGHTA, CDR2 FQGNSA. The CDR3 DNA sequence: TGTGCCAGCAGCTTAAGTGGGGCGCAAGAGACCCAGTACTTC. This codes for CASSLSGAQETQYF.

The J gene is TRBJ2-1, the V gene TRBV7-2; D call uncertain. V was cut by 5 bases and J by 0 bases, with 17 bases left in between. Germline V gene sequence: CDR1 SGHTA, CDR2 FQGNSA. The length of the CDR3 is 17 residues. The CDR3 nucleotides are TGTGCCAGCAGCCCCACTTCTGCGGCGAACTCCTACAATGAGCAGTTCTTC. This encodes CASSPTSAANSYNEQFF.

This rearrangement joins TRBV3-1 (or the pseudogene TRBV3-2) to TRBJ1-2; TRBD1 agrees at 9 bases. The CDR3 runs to 13 residues. The V and J ends lost 2 bases and 6 bases, in that order; junction bases with no gene match: 1. CDR1 and CDR2 (germline): LGHDT, YNNKEL (reference sequence). CDR3 DNA: TGTGCCAGCAGCCAAAGACAGGGGGATGGCTACACCTTC. Its translation: CASSQRQGDGYTF.

V is TRBV5-1 and J is TRBJ2-1; 12 nucleotides align to TRBD2. Germline lookup yields CDR1 SGHRS and CDR2 YFSETQ. V lost 2 bases, J lost 8 bases, and 5 bases stayed unmatched. The CDR3 covers 15 residues. The CDR3: CASSFTSGGRDEQFF. The CDR3 DNA follows: TGCGCCAGCAGCTTCACTAGCGGGGGGAGGGATGAGCAGTTCTTC. Based on the CDR3 plus reference TRBV5-1 and TRBJ2-1, the full variable domain is KAGVTQTPRYLIKTRGQQVTLSCSPISGHRSVSWYQQTPGQGLQFLFEYFSETQRNKGNFPGRFSGRQFSNSRSEMNVSTLELGDSALYLCASSFTSGGRDEQFFGPGTRLTVL.

The V call is TRBV5-4, the J call TRBJ2-7; TRBD2 matches at 12 bases. This CDR3 has 17 amino acids. CDR1 and CDR2 (germline): SGHNT, YYREEE (reference sequence). Unmatched junction bases numbered 7, after V lost 1 base and J lost 2 bases. CDR3 DNA: TGTGCCAGCAGCTTGAGGGGACTAGCGGGTGACGCCTACGAGCAGTACTTC. Translation gives CASSLRGLAGDAYEQYF.